These 32 T cell receptor beta chains were sequenced from one sample in a study of blood T cells in healthy people across ages. Together with a sample-barcoded 5' primer, a J-beta primer mix was included in a second PCR lasting roughly 6 to 12 cycles. Using its own MiXCR run on the 5' RACE reads, TCRdb lists one record per CDR3 protein. Seen here are approximately 1,700,000 distinct CDR3 sequences, about two fifths observed once, and the top ten hold 23%. Sequenced input: blood. These receptors came from a human donor in good health.

The chain couples TRBV12-3 or TRBV12-4 to TRBJ1-5; TRBD1 might be the D (5 bases). The CDR3 totals 13 residues. V was pared by 7 bases and J by 5 bases, with 12 bases between. The CDR3 DNA reads as TGTGCCAGCATGGGGCTTAGGGATCAGCCCCAGCATTTT. Protein sequence: CASMGLRDQPQHF.

The chain recombines TRBV13 with TRBJ2-5; D perhaps matches TRBD1 (7 bases). Per the germline V gene, CDR1 is PRHDT and CDR2 is FYEKMQ (reference sequence). With 5 bases removed from V and 7 bases from J, the gap between germline ends came to 23 bases. The CDR3 spans 16 residues. The CDR3 loop reads CASSPPGLAQGGTQYF. For the CDR3, the DNA is TGTGCCAGCAGCCCCCCTGGGCTAGCCCAGGGGGGGACCCAGTACTTC.

This clonotype showed up just once. The junction does not match germline at one end; this may be a read error. The rearrangement uses TRBV12-3 or TRBV12-4 and TRBJ1-5; possibly TRBD1 for D (5 bases). This CDR3 spans 13 amino acids. In DNA form, the CDR3 reads TGTGCCAGCAGTTATACAGGTTATCAGCCCCGGCATTTT. Translation: CASSYTGYQPRHF.

This chain connects TRBV7-2 to TRBJ1-2; D might be TRBD1 (5 bases). Germline values: CDR1 SGHTA, CDR2 FQGNSA. The CDR3 is made up of 15 amino acids. V lost 1 base and J lost 6, with 15 bases in between. CDR3 loop: CASSLERWQGDGYTF. The CDR3 nucleotides are TGTGCCAGCAGCTTAGAACGTTGGCAGGGCGATGGCTACACCTTC. The variable domain in full, completed from reference TRBV7-2 and TRBJ1-2, reads GAGVSQSPSNKVTEKGKDVELRCDPISGHTALYWYRQSLGQGLEFLIYFQGNSAPDKSGLPSDRFSAERTGGSVSTLTIQRTQQEDSAVYLCASSLERWQGDGYTFGSGTRLTVV.

The chain employs TRBV20-1 and TRBJ2-1, with 8 positions matching TRBD2. The V gene's germline CDR1 is DFQATT and CDR2 SNEGSKA (reference sequence). V dropped 2 bases and J dropped 7; count of bases not matched to a gene: 10. The CDR3 contains 15 residues. As DNA, the CDR3 is TGCAGTGCTAGAAGTCTTAGCGGGGTTCTGAATGAGCAGTTCTTC. This encodes CSARSLSGVLNEQFF.

The V call is TRBV5-1, the J call TRBJ2-5; D gene ambiguous. Germline V gene sequence: CDR1 SGHRS, CDR2 YFSETQ. This CDR3 is 16 amino acids long. Trimming removed 0 bases at V and 0 bases at J, with 12 bases between. The CDR3 bases are TGCGCCAGCAGCTTGGAGGCACCGGTAGACCAAGAGACCCAGTACTTC. Its protein is CASSLEAPVDQETQYF.

Of note for this clonotype: One junction end does not reproduce the germline sequence, and a read error may be involved. This chain connects TRBV5-1 to TRBJ2-5, with 10 bases aligning to TRBD2. Per germline, CDR1 SGHRS and CDR2 YFSETQ. The CDR3 totals 16 residues. For the CDR3, the DNA is TGCACCAGCAGCTTCGGAGGACTAGCGGCTCAAGAGACCCAGTACTTC. This translates into CTSSFGGLAAQETQYF.

This chain links TRBV24-1 with TRBJ2-7, with D possibly being TRBD1 (6 bases). CDR1 KGHDR and CDR2 SFDVKD come from the germline V gene. This CDR3 comprises 15 residues. V was cut by 11 bases and J by 0 bases, with 19 bases left in between. CDR3 sequence: CAIILRGLSSYEQYF. The DNA for the CDR3 is TGTGCCATCATCCTAAGGGGGTTGAGCTCCTACGAGCAGTACTTC.

The V gene is TRBV20-1, the J gene TRBJ2-7; maybe TRBD1 (6 bases). The CDR3 loop spans 14 amino acids. Germline V gene lookup returns CDR1 DFQATT and CDR2 SNEGSKA (reference sequence). The V end lost 4 bases, the J end lost 3 bases, and 16 bases lay between the germline ends. CDR3 loop: CSAKNHRVGYEQYF. The CDR3 nucleotides read TGCAGTGCTAAGAATCACAGGGTCGGCTACGAGCAGTACTTC.

The chain combines TRBV24-1 with TRBJ2-3, with D possibly matching TRBD2 (7 bases). Trimming shortened V by 4 bases and J by 0 bases, and 19 bases separated the two germline ends. Germline V lookup: CDR1 KGHDR, CDR2 SFDVKD. The CDR3 totals 18 residues. The DNA for the CDR3 is TGTGCCACCAGTGACCCCCCGGGGAGGGGGACTAGCACAGATACGCAGTATTTT. Residues: CATSDPPGRGTSTDTQYF.

The rearrangement uses TRBV7-9 and TRBJ1-1; perhaps TRBD1 as D (5 bases). Per germline, CDR1 SEHNR and CDR2 FQNEAQ (reference sequence). This CDR3 has 14 amino acids. V was shortened by 5 bases and J by 4 bases, with 14 bases between the two germline ends. The CDR3: CASSPPGIVTEAFF. CDR3 bases: TGTGCCAGCAGCCCTCCAGGGATAGTCACTGAAGCTTTCTTT.

In the case of this clonotype: The junction and the germline gene differ at one end; a read error may be behind it. The rearrangement links TRBV7-6 to TRBJ1-1; 7 bases are a match to TRBD1. This CDR3 is 15 amino acids long. Germline lookup yields CDR1 SGHVS and CDR2 FNYEAQ. CDR3: CASSPTTGLYTKAFF. The DNA of the CDR3 is TGTGCCAGCAGCCCCACGACAGGGTTGTACACTAAAGCTTTCTTT.

This sequence joins TRBV13 and TRBJ2-4, with 8 bases lining up with TRBD1. The J call is in doubt because the DNA end fits TRBJ2-5 better. The CDR3 totals 16 residues. Germline CDR1 reads PRHDT; CDR2 reads FYEKMQ (reference sequence). The CDR3 DNA reads TGTGCCAGCAGCGCGCTCGGACAGGGACAACAAGAGACCCAGTACTTC. This codes for CASSALGQGQQETQYF.

This clonotype was seen only a few times. The V gene is TRBV7-6, the J gene TRBJ1-1, with TRBD1 matching over 7 bases. V shed 0 bases, J shed 8 bases, and the junction held 9 bases outside the gene matches. The CDR3 runs 15 residues. Germline values: CDR1 SGHVS, CDR2 FNYEAQ. The chain's CDR3 is CASSLATGMGEEAFF. The CDR3, as DNA: TGTGCCAGCAGCTTAGCGACAGGGATGGGAGAGGAAGCTTTCTTT.

This rearrangement joins TRBV11-2 to TRBJ2-5; 7 bases fit TRBD1. The closer fit of TRBJ2-7 to the DNA end suggests the J call may be wrong. The CDR3 has 14 amino acids. Looked up from germline, CDR1 is SGHAT and CDR2 is FQNNGV. DNA for the CDR3: TGTGCCAGCAGCTCATGGGGGACAGCCCACGAGCAGTACTTC. Translated: CASSSWGTAHEQYF.

This chain uses TRBV9 with TRBJ1-6; D possibly corresponds to TRBD1 (6 bases). Trimming pared 0 bases from V and 5 bases from J, leaving 6 bases between. CDR3 length: 14 amino acids. The V gene's germline CDR1 is SGDLS and CDR2 YYNGEE. CDR3 sequence: CASSVEGDNSPLHF. In nucleotides, the CDR3 is TGTGCCAGCAGCGTAGAGGGGGATAATTCACCCCTCCACTTT.

J is TRBJ2-1 and V is TRBV11-3; 8 bases align to TRBD2. V gave up 5 bases and J gave up 8 bases; unmatched junction bases: 11. The germline gives CDR1 SGHNT, CDR2 YENEEA. CDR3 size: 15 residues. CDR3 nucleotides: TGTGCCAGCAGCGAAAACCGGGGGGGCGTCTATGAGCAGTTCTTC. As protein: CASSENRGGVYEQFF.

The chain links TRBV12-3 or TRBV12-4 to TRBJ1-1; D is ambiguous. Trimming took 6 bases from V and 1 from J, leaving 12 bases between them. The CDR3 is made up of 14 amino acids. CDR3 amino acids: CASRKALGNTEAFF. The CDR3 nucleotides are TGTGCCAGCAGGAAGGCCTTGGGGAACACTGAAGCTTTCTTT.

Ten or more counts support this clonotype. V gene TRBV10-3 combines with J gene TRBJ2-5, with 7 bases aligning to TRBD1. J gave up 4 bases and V 2 bases, and 4 bases lay outside the gene matches. Germline V CDR1 and CDR2: ENHRY, SYGVKD. The length of the CDR3 is 14 residues. The CDR3 region is CAISEPGQIETQYF. CDR3 nucleotide sequence: TGTGCCATCAGTGAGCCGGGACAGATAGAGACCCAGTACTTC.

In regard to this clonotype: A clone one base away is much larger, so this may be a read error. The chain employs TRBV29-1 and TRBJ2-1; D is unresolved. This CDR3 is built from 11 residues. V lost 3 bases, J lost 3 bases, and 3 bases lay in between. Germline CDR1 SQVTM, CDR2 ANQGSEA. The CDR3 DNA reads as TGCAGCGTTGAGTTCTACAATGAGCAGTTCTTC. As protein: CSVEFYNEQFF.

V and J are TRBV7-2 and TRBJ1-1; a weak D match, TRBD1 (5 bases). The V end lost 0 bases, the J end lost 4 bases, and 12 bases lay between the germline ends. The CDR3 spans 15 residues. Germline V gene sequence: CDR1 SGHTA, CDR2 FQGNSA. The CDR3 DNA sequence: TGTGCCAGCAGCTTAGCCGCCCAGGGTGGCACTGAAGCTTTCTTT. It yields the protein CASSLAAQGGTEAFF.

This clonotype was detected only a few times. In DNA form, the CDR3 reads TGCAGTGCCAGGACAGCCTCCCGCTACGAGCAGTACTTC. This sequence encodes CSARTASRYEQYF. The chain has TRBV20-1 and TRBJ2-4, with a tentative D call TRBD1 (6 bases). The DNA end is a closer match to TRBJ2-7, so the J assignment may be wrong. There are 13 residues in the CDR3. Germline loops: CDR1 DFQATT, CDR2 SNEGSKA (reference sequence).

This chain connects TRBV7-2 to TRBJ2-5; D is perhaps TRBD1 (5 bases). V lost 5 bases to trimming and J lost 2 bases, with 12 bases between them. Germline V gene lookup returns CDR1 SGHTA and CDR2 FQGNSA. This CDR3 contains 14 residues. CDR3 DNA: TGTGCCAGCAGCCAGACGACAGTACAAGAGACCCAGTACTTC. Its protein is CASSQTTVQETQYF. The entire variable domain, with the rest obtained from reference TRBV7-2 and TRBJ2-5, is as follows: GAGVSQSPSNKVTEKGKDVELRCDPISGHTALYWYRQSLGQGLEFLIYFQGNSAPDKSGLPSDRFSAERTGGSVSTLTIQRTQQEDSAVYLCASSQTTVQETQYFGPGTRLLVL.

Only a few counts were recorded for this clonotype. The rearrangement uses TRBV7-3 and TRBJ2-3, with 7 bases identical to TRBD1. The length of the CDR3 is 15 residues. V lost 4 bases, J lost 1 base, and 5 bases stayed unmatched. Germline V gene lookup returns CDR1 SGHTA and CDR2 FQGTGA. CDR3 sequence (DNA): TGTGCCAGCAGCTCGCCGGGACAGCGCACAGATACGCAGTATTTT. Residues: CASSSPGQRTDTQYF.

V gene TRBV10-3 combines with J gene TRBJ2-7; possibly TRBD1 for D (6 bases). The CDR3 loop spans 13 amino acids. Germline V gene sequence: CDR1 ENHRY, CDR2 SYGVKD. Deletions cut 10 bases from V and 3 bases from J, with 16 bases between. CDR3 nucleotide sequence: TGTGCCACCGGCGAGGGGGAGATCTACGAGCAGTACTTC. Protein product: CATGEGEIYEQYF.

The rearrangement joins TRBV20-1 to TRBJ1-1; D is unresolved. The CDR3 is made up of 13 amino acids. The V gene lost 0 bases and the J gene lost 8 bases, with 13 bases spanning the gap. Germline V gene sequence: CDR1 DFQATT, CDR2 SNEGSKA (reference sequence). The CDR3 sequence is CSARDYRSKEAFF. CDR3 in DNA: TGCAGTGCTAGAGATTATCGGTCAAAGGAAGCTTTCTTT.

This clonotype was counted only a few times. The V call is TRBV29-1, the J call TRBJ2-7, with 7 bases that match TRBD1. Looked up from germline, CDR1 is SQVTM and CDR2 is ANQGSEA. The V gene end was trimmed by 1 base and the J gene end by 1 base; junction bases not matched to a gene: 7. There are 15 residues in the CDR3. CDR3 amino acids: CSVEGDSRSSYEQYF. CDR3 DNA sequence: TGCAGCGTTGAAGGGGACAGTCGCTCATCCTACGAGCAGTACTTC.

The V gene is TRBV5-6, the J gene TRBJ2-3, with a weak D call TRBD2 (6 bases). V was pared by 2 bases and J by 5 bases, with 12 bases between. The CDR3 is made up of 14 amino acids. Germline V gives CDR1 SGHDT, CDR2 YYEEEE. The CDR3 region is CASSFFPREDTQYF. Written as DNA, the CDR3 is TGTGCCAGCAGCTTCTTCCCGCGGGAAGATACGCAGTATTTT.

A word on this clonotype: Sequence at one end of the junction differs from germline and may be a read error. The CDR3 sequence: CASSPSVNTGERFF. CDR3 in DNA: TGCGCCAGCAGCCCATCAGTGAACACCGGGGAGCGGTTTTTT. This chain links TRBV5-1 with TRBJ2-2, with D maybe TRBD2 (5 bases). The CDR3 runs to 14 residues. CDR1 and CDR2 from the germline V gene are SGHRS and YFSETQ.

This rearrangement joins TRBV9 to TRBJ2-1; a weak D match, TRBD2 (5 bases). This CDR3 region has 15 residues. V gave up 2 bases and J gave up 4 bases, with 13 bases separating them. Germline CDR1 SGDLS, CDR2 YYNGEE. The CDR3 bases are TGTGCCAGCAGCGTGGACGGGGATACGTACAATGAGCAGTTCTTC. Translated: CASSVDGDTYNEQFF.

This chain connects TRBV20-1 to TRBJ2-5; TRBD2 agrees at 11 bases. Germline V gene data show CDR1 as DFQATT and CDR2 as SNEGSKA (reference sequence). CDR3 size: 14 residues. V lost 6 bases and J lost 4; bases outside the gene matches: 7. This chain's CDR3 is CSAPTSGDPETQYF. In DNA, the CDR3 is TGCAGTGCCCCGACTAGCGGGGACCCAGAGACCCAGTACTTC.

The gene calls are TRBV20-1 and TRBJ2-7; 7 bases agree with TRBD1. Germline CDR1 reads DFQATT; CDR2 reads SNEGSKA (reference sequence). This CDR3 has 15 amino acids. V gave up 0 bases and J gave up 3 bases; unmatched junction bases: 8. CDR3 nucleotides: TGCAGTGCTAGAGACCAGCGGACAGGCCTCTACGAGCAGTACTTC. Translation: CSARDQRTGLYEQYF.